This TCR beta chain originates from a study of T cells in Graves' hyperthyroidism and ophthalmopathy. Study findings and constraints: Blood shared most expanded thyroid clonotypes above 0.001.

The investigators amplified TCR beta CDR3 regions from RNA transcripts. In the first-round RT-PCR of the TCR CDR3, the HTBI primer set was used. One entry per CDR3 protein, called by TCRdb with MiXCR from the multiplex PCR reads. The sample contains hundreds of thousands of distinct CDR3 sequences, 40% to 55% of which appear only once. Researchers barred patients who had uncontrolled infection, other autoimmune disease, pregnancy or lactation. Together with thyroid ultrasound, orbital computed tomography, serum thyroxine and TRAb, clinical symptoms were used for diagnoses. This clonotype was seen many times. Its target is unknown. Germline V gene lookup returns CDR1 SNHLY and CDR2 FYNNEI. The V gene lost 7 bases and the J gene lost 7 bases, with 16 bases spanning the gap. This CDR3 spans 14 amino acids.

The chain recombines TRBV2 with TRBJ2-2; D is unresolved. The TCR comes from a woman between 18 and 30 years old with Graves' hyperthyroidism. Sequences were obtained from peripheral blood or thyroid tissue (not recorded which). The DNA for the CDR3 is TGTGCCAGCAATGGCGACTCCAAGGGCGGGGAGCTGTTTTTT. Its protein product is CASNGDSKGGELFF.